This T cell receptor (beta chain) was sequenced during a study of read filtering for tumor transcriptome and immune sequencing. Notes on the study in general: Single-read clonotypes: roughly 82% of IR-seq clonotypes (around 3.4% of reads), 74.6% of RNA-seq clonotypes (around 45% of reads).

Bone marrow was sampled from every patient at the time of active disease. The sample holds many counts of this clonotype. The antigen is not known. Per germline, CDR1 MNHNS and CDR2 SASEGT. This CDR3 is built from 17 residues. Trimming took 4 bases from V and 0 from J, leaving 17 bases between them. This library used approximately 370 ng RNA and molecular barcoded adaptors spanning alpha/delta and beta/gamma chains. MiXCR was run by TCRdb on the reads, yielding one entry per CDR3 protein. The table records 30,000 to 35,000 distinct CDR3 sequences, approximately 18% of them present only once. The source is a donor aged 40 or older with multiple myeloma. V and J are TRBV6-1 and TRBJ2-3; D may correspond to TRBD1 or TRBD2 (6 bases each). Sequenced sample: a population of CD138-negative cells sorted from bone marrow. The CDR3 DNA sequence: TGTGCCAGCAGTGCCTATCCATGGGGGGCGAGCACAGATACGCAGTATTTT. Amino acid sequence: CASSAYPWGASTDTQYF.